The clone carrying this T cell receptor (beta chain) was counted many times. This sample was included in a study of low-dose radiotherapy and immunotherapy resistance in tumors. The wider study: Cohort 1 was treated with 0.5 Gy per fraction at 2-week intervals, amounting to 6.5 Gy overall. Each patient was administered nivolumab intravenously at 240 mg, which was a flat dose, every two weeks, along with intravenous ipilimumab at 1 mg/kg every six weeks. Patients received 300 mg of oral aspirin each day across four cycles, commencing on cycle 1 day 1.

In germline, CDR1 is SQVTM, CDR2 ANQGSEA. The CDR3 contains 17 residues. Trimming stripped 1 base from V and 0 bases from J, with 16 bases between. The authors ran 15 to 20 PCR cycles to amplify TCRs with a constant-region primer and V-primer adapter. A single record per CDR3 protein comes from TCRdb applying MiXCR to the reads. The repertoire holds approximately 52,000 distinct CDR3 sequences, with 33% as singletons. Stated time point: after trial treatment. Treatment indicated: LDRT plus nivolumab, ipilimumab, low-dose cyclophosphamide and aspirin (RACIN trial). The therapy administered to donors comprised nivolumab, ipilimumab, aspirin, low-dose cyclophosphamide and low-dose radiotherapy.

The rearrangement joins TRBV29-1 to TRBJ2-1; D ambiguous. This clonotype was obtained from a male donor with rectosigmoid adenocarcinoma. The material sequenced was PBMCs, taken after low-dose radiotherapy plus immunotherapy. The CDR3 reads CSVEVLPSPVSYNEQFF. CDR3 coding DNA: TGCAGCGTTGAAGTTCTCCCGTCGCCGGTCTCCTACAATGAGCAGTTCTTC.